One sample yielded the 22 T cell receptor beta chains listed below, sequenced in a study of blood T cell repertoires in COVID-19. TCRdb's table, derived via immunoSEQ multiplex PCR, lists solely in-frame clones and lacks some. The sample records 200,000 to 250,000 clones, 84% being singletons. The sample comprised PBMCs or T cells enriched from blood (not recorded which). The receptors stem from a woman aged 40 to 50 who had recovered from COVID-19.

Relative to its sample, this clone is medium-sized (0.01 to 0.1%). Different DNA sequences within this sample yield the same CDR3. This sequence joins TRBV7-9 and TRBJ1-4; TRBD1 matches 9 bases. CDR3 length: 15 residues. Germline V lookup: CDR1 SEHNR, CDR2 FQNEAQ (reference sequence). V gave up 4 bases and J gave up 2 bases; unmatched junction bases: 2. The CDR3 nucleotides read TGTGCCAGCAGCTACACAGGGGGCACTAATGAAAAACTGTTTTTT. As protein: CASSYTGGTNEKLFF.

The rearrangement links TRBV6-6 to TRBJ2-1; 10 positions match TRBD1. V lost 5 bases and J lost 2; bases outside the gene matches: 6. This CDR3 region has 16 residues. Germline loops: CDR1 MNHNY, CDR2 SVGAGI (reference sequence). Here the CDR3 reads CASSHRDRGAYNEQFF. The CDR3 DNA is TGTGCCAGCAGTCACAGGGACAGGGGAGCCTACAATGAGCAGTTCTTC.

The V gene is TRBV3-1 (or the pseudogene TRBV3-2), the J gene TRBJ1-4; D remains ambiguous. V shed 2 bases and J shed 12 bases, with 16 bases lying between them. The germline V gene has CDR1 LGHDT and CDR2 YNNKEL (reference sequence). The CDR3 length is 14 residues. The CDR3 sequence: CASSQIIPSTELFF. The CDR3, as DNA: TGTGCCAGCAGCCAAATCATCCCAAGTACAGAACTGTTTTTT.

Only a few counts were recorded for this clone. V gene TRBV24-1 combines with J gene TRBJ2-2; D call uncertain. The CDR3 runs 13 residues. V lost 4 bases to trimming and J lost 3 bases, with 5 bases between them. Germline CDR1 is KGHDR and CDR2 is SFDVKD. The CDR3 region is CATSDLDTGELFF. The CDR3 region has the DNA TGTGCCACCAGTGACCTAGACACCGGGGAGCTGTTTTTT.

The chain uses TRBV28 and TRBJ1-6, with D tentatively TRBD1 (6 bases). The CDR3 runs 15 residues. V was pared by 6 bases and J by 0 bases, with 9 bases between. Germline V gene lookup returns CDR1 MDHEN and CDR2 SYDVKM. Here the CDR3 DNA reads TGTGCCAGCAGAGAGGACAGCTCCTATAATTCACCCCTCCACTTT. Encoded protein: CASREDSSYNSPLHF.

Here the CDR3 DNA reads TGTGCCAGCAGCCCAGACAGTCTCTATGGCTACACCTTC. It yields the protein CASSPDSLYGYTF. The rearrangement links TRBV11-3 to TRBJ1-2; D possibly corresponds to TRBD1 (5 bases). The CDR3 length is 13 residues. Germline V gene sequence: CDR1 SGHNT, CDR2 YENEEA. Trimming pared 5 bases from V and 4 bases from J, leaving 11 bases between.

The rearrangement uses TRBV5-4 and TRBJ2-2, with TRBD1 identical over 10 bases. Trimming took 4 bases from V and 5 from J; bases not matched to a gene: 8. The germline V gene has CDR1 SGHNT and CDR2 YYREEE (reference sequence). CDR3 length: 16 residues. The CDR3 DNA is TGTGCCAGCAGCGCGGCCCGGGACAGGGGTACCGGGGAGCTGTTTTTT. Encoded protein: CASSAARDRGTGELFF. Full variable domain (outside the CDR3, taken from reference TRBV5-4 and TRBJ2-2): ETGVTQSPTHLIKTRGQQVTLRCSSQSGHNTVSWYQQALGQGPQFIFQYYREEENGRGNFPPRFSGLQFPNYSSELNVNALELDDSALYLCASSAARDRGTGELFFGEGSRLTVL.

The chain carries TRBV20-1 and TRBJ1-2, with D unclear. V was clipped by 3 bases and J by 8 bases, with 10 bases between them. The CDR3 runs to 11 residues. CDR1 DFQATT and CDR2 SNEGSKA come from the germline V gene (reference sequence). CDR3 amino acids: CSARGAVGYTF. Written as DNA, the CDR3 is TGCAGTGCTAGGGGCGCAGTCGGCTACACCTTC.

The gene calls are TRBV30 and TRBJ2-2, with a weak D call TRBD1 (6 bases). CDR1 is GTSNPN, CDR2 SVGIG, per germline (reference sequence). The length of the CDR3 is 13 residues. This CDR3 reads CVWGRRGTGELFF. The CDR3 nucleotides read TGTGTTTGGGGGCGGAGAGGTACCGGGGAGCTGTTTTTT. Drawing the rest from reference TRBV30 and TRBJ2-2, the complete variable domain is SQTIHQWPATLVQPVGSPLSLECTVEGTSNPNLYWYRQAAGRGLQLLFYSVGIGQISSEVPQNLSASRPQDRQFILSSKKLLLSDSGFYLCVWGRRGTGELFFGEGSRLTVL.

This chain connects TRBV30 to TRBJ1-3; 8 nucleotides align to TRBD1. The CDR3 is 14 amino acids. CDR1 and CDR2 from the germline V gene are GTSNPN and SVGIG (reference sequence). The trim removed 0 bases at V and 4 bases at J, leaving 2 bases unmatched. The CDR3 loop reads CAWSVTGGGNTIYF. The CDR3 bases are TGTGCCTGGAGTGTCACAGGGGGAGGAAACACCATATATTTT.

The chain uses TRBV7-2 and TRBJ1-2; 10 bases are shared with TRBD1. The length of the CDR3 is 15 residues. Per germline, CDR1 SGHTA and CDR2 FQGNSA. The V segment lost 4 bases and the J segment 6 bases; nucleotides outside the gene matches: 8. The CDR3 DNA follows: TGTGCCAGCAGCTCGACAGGGGGCGCCGGGAATGGCTACACCTTC. Its protein product is CASSSTGGAGNGYTF.

The CDR3 sequence: CASSPTRSSGELFF. The CDR3 nucleotides read TGTGCCAGCAGCCCAACACGCTCTTCCGGGGAGCTGTTTTTT. The chain carries TRBV7-3 and TRBJ2-2, with D hard to call. The CDR3 extends over 14 amino acids. Germline V gene data show CDR1 as SGHTA and CDR2 as FQGTGA. The V end lost 5 bases, the J end lost 6 bases, and 13 bases lay between the germline ends.

The genes are TRBV5-1 and TRBJ2-2; tentatively, D is TRBD1 (6 bases). Per germline, CDR1 SGHRS and CDR2 YFSETQ. Trimming removed 4 bases from V and 5 bases from J, with 15 bases in between. The CDR3 has 15 residues. The CDR3 protein is CASSNQQGSTGELFF. DNA of the CDR3: TGCGCCAGCAGCAACCAACAGGGTAGTACCGGGGAGCTGTTTTTT. The complete variable domain, with remaining parts taken from reference TRBV5-1 and TRBJ2-2, reads KAGVTQTPRYLIKTRGQQVTLSCSPISGHRSVSWYQQTPGQGLQFLFEYFSETQRNKGNFPGRFSGRQFSNSRSEMNVSTLELGDSALYLCASSNQQGSTGELFFGEGSRLTVL.

The genes are TRBV3-1 (or the pseudogene TRBV3-2) and TRBJ1-1, with D unclear. The CDR3 is 15 amino acids. Per the germline V gene, CDR1 is LGHDT and CDR2 is YNNKEL (reference sequence). V was trimmed by 7 bases and J by 2 bases, leaving 17 bases between them. The CDR3 nucleotides read TGTGCCAGCACCACCGGGGTCTCGGTTAACACTGAAGCTTTCTTT. Its protein product is CASTTGVSVNTEAFF.

CDR3 sequence reads: CASKRDRLAGFYEQYF. CDR3 DNA: TGTGCCAGCAAACGGGACAGGCTAGCGGGGTTCTACGAGCAGTACTTC. This rearrangement joins TRBV27 to TRBJ2-7; D might be TRBD2 (9 bases). CDR1 is MNHEY and CDR2 is SMNVEV in the germline V gene (reference sequence). The CDR3 covers 16 residues. V gave up 7 bases and J gave up 3 bases, with 22 bases separating them.

The chain carries TRBV5-1 and TRBJ2-3; possibly TRBD1 for D (5 bases). This CDR3 comprises 17 residues. V lost 0 bases to trimming and J lost 0 bases, with 14 bases between them. Per the germline V gene, CDR1 is SGHRS and CDR2 is YFSETQ. Here the CDR3 DNA reads TGCGCCAGCAGCTTGGCCGGTGGGCAGGGAAGCACAGATACGCAGTATTTT. Translation gives CASSLAGGQGSTDTQYF.

The CDR3 sequence is CASSQDRGPNQPQHF. DNA of the CDR3: TGCGCCAGCAGCCAAGATAGGGGGCCCAATCAGCCCCAGCATTTT. The chain links TRBV4-1 to TRBJ1-5, with TRBD1 identical over 7 bases. Trimming at V came to 0 bases and at J to 3 bases, leaving 2 bases not matched to a gene. Germline V lookup: CDR1 MGHRA, CDR2 YSYEKL. This CDR3 contains 15 residues.

This chain uses TRBV10-1 with TRBJ2-1; a possible D gene is TRBD2 (5 bases). V gave up 3 bases and J gave up 7 bases, with 13 bases separating them. The CDR3 is 14 amino acids. Germline CDR1 WNHNN, CDR2 SYGVQD (reference sequence). The CDR3 spells CASSELGDGNEQFF. The CDR3 DNA reads as TGCGCCAGCAGTGAACTGGGAGATGGTAATGAGCAGTTCTTC.

This chain uses TRBV2 with TRBJ1-5; D gene ambiguous. V was trimmed by 8 bases and J by 5 bases, leaving 13 bases between them. This CDR3 contains 13 residues. CDR1 and CDR2 (germline): SNHLY, FYNNEI. CDR3 in amino acids: CASSPSLDQPQHF. Here the CDR3 DNA reads TGTGCCAGCTCGCCGAGTTTAGATCAGCCCCAGCATTTT. Full variable domain (remainder filled in from reference TRBV2 and TRBJ1-5): EPEVTQTPSHQVTQMGQEVILRCVPISNHLYFYWYRQILGQKVEFLVSFYNNEISEKSEIFDDQFSVERPDGSNFTLKIRSTKLEDSAMYFCASSPSLDQPQHFGDGTRLSIL.

The J gene is TRBJ1-2, the V gene TRBV7-9, with D unclear. The CDR3 has 15 amino acids. Germline V lookup: CDR1 SEHNR, CDR2 FQNEAQ (reference sequence). V lost 3 bases and J lost 4, with 15 bases in between. The CDR3 sequence is CASSFGGMEGYGYTF. The CDR3, as DNA: TGTGCCAGCAGCTTTGGAGGGATGGAGGGCTATGGCTACACCTTC.

This rearrangement joins TRBV19 to TRBJ2-6, with TRBD1 as a possible D gene (6 bases). Germline values: CDR1 LNHDA, CDR2 SQIVND (reference sequence). The V and J ends lost 6 bases and 2 bases respectively, with 11 bases between them. This CDR3 spans 15 amino acids. Written as DNA, the CDR3 is TGTGCCAGTAGCACAGGGCGGACTGGGGCCAACGTCCTGACTTTC. This translates into CASSTGRTGANVLTF.

The gene calls are TRBV11-2 and TRBJ2-3, with D possibly matching TRBD1 (5 bases). Trimming removed 1 base at V and 4 bases at J, with 12 bases between. The CDR3 is 15 residues long. Germline V gene data show CDR1 as SGHAT and CDR2 as FQNNGV. In DNA, the CDR3 is TGTGCCAGCAGCTTAGGCAGGGCGGTGGCAGATACGCAGTATTTT. Translated: CASSLGRAVADTQYF. Combining the CDR3 with reference TRBV11-2 and TRBJ2-3 gives the whole variable domain EAGVAQSPRYKIIEKRQSVAFWCNPISGHATLYWYQQILGQGPKLLIQFQNNGVVDDSQLPKDRFSAERLKGVDSTLKIQPAKLEDSAVYLCASSLGRAVADTQYFGPGTRLTVL.